This is a list of T cell receptor beta chains from one sample in a study of radiation and T cells in renal cell carcinoma. TCRdb's table, derived via immunoSEQ multiplex PCR, lists solely in-frame clones and lacks some. The sample records about 130,000 clones, 82% being singletons. Specimen: blood, collected from a patient whose treatment included radiotherapy and nephrectomy. The receptors here all came from a woman aged 55-69 years with renal cell carcinoma. CDR3s include the opening cysteine and the closing phenylalanine or tryptophan.

v_call	j_call	cdr3_aa
TRBV19	TRBJ2-3	CASTLQGATLGDTQYF
TRBV18	TRBJ2-1	CASSPGLALGVNEQFF
TRBV4-2	TRBJ2-7	CASSQDATHTYEQYF
TRBV6-5	TRBJ1-6	CASSTGTGPVPLHF
TRBV4-3	TRBJ2-5	CASSQRVGRETQYF
TRBV6-4	TRBJ1-2	CASSTDRGGGYTF
TRBV5-1	TRBJ2-6	CASSFRAISSGANVLTF
TRBV15	TRBJ1-4	CATSRPPGGSTNEKLFF
TRBV28	TRBJ2-2	CASSFLGGTGELFF
TRBV28	TRBJ2-7	CASSRQGRYYEQYF
TRBV28	TRBJ1-1	CASSLWGQDTEAFF
TRBV6-5	TRBJ2-7	CASSYYRGEQYF
TRBV2	TRBJ2-1	CASENSRHEQFF
TRBV12-5	TRBJ2-2	CASGRSTGTGYTGELFF
TRBV19	TRBJ2-1	CASVGGVGQFF
TRBV2	TRBJ2-5	CASRGEGGTQYF
TRBV11-3	TRBJ2-1	CASSQTSSHYNEQFF
TRBV7-2	TRBJ2-7	CASSLEGIPSGQYF
TRBV7-8	TRBJ2-6	CASRANRGAGANVLTF
TRBV5-6	TRBJ2-5	CASSLLRTARETQYF
TRBV19	TRBJ2-7	CASSIARTSVSGEQYF
TRBV6-1	TRBJ1-2	CASSSQQGYYGYTF
TRBV4-2	TRBJ1-1	CASSLGGLNTEAFF
TRBV6-6	TRBJ1-2	CASSYESYGYTF
TRBV4-1	TRBJ2-7	CASSQALQGLGANEQYF
TRBV28	TRBJ2-7	CASSFRGFGAGSYEQYF
TRBV5-5	TRBJ2-1	CASSVRDAPGHEQFF
TRBV11-2	TRBJ1-1	CASSLARDTEAFF
TRBV28	TRBJ1-3	CASRGGGLSSGNTIYF
TRBV4-3	TRBJ2-2	CASSQDRSGVSGVGELFF
TRBV27	TRBJ1-2	CASSSGGQNYGYTF
TRBV5-5	TRBJ2-7	CASSSGQLTYEQYF
TRBV5-3	TRBJ2-1	CARSRVTSGPFDEQFF
TRBV6-6	TRBJ1-5	CASSYQTGGAGQPQHF
TRBV14	TRBJ2-7	CASGATYEQYF